This TCR beta chain was identified during a study of T cells after posttransplantation cyclophosphamide. Treatment was busulfan-fludarabine conditioning, a marrow graft, and cyclophosphamide on days +3 and +4. Sequencing was performed with immunoSEQ multiplex PCR; in TCRdb, only in-frame clones are kept and a portion is missing. Of some 12,000 clones in the sample, roughly 80% are singletons; the top ten hold approximately 5.4%. CDR1 is LNHNV, CDR2 YYDKDF, per germline (reference sequence). There are 14 residues in the CDR3. Trimming took 2 bases from V and 5 from J; bases not matched to a gene: 5. This clone turned up a few times.

The chain links TRBV15 to TRBJ2-5, with TRBD1 identical over 7 bases. The sequence was collected from a female patient between 50 and 60 years old who received an allogeneic stem cell transplant from a related donor, was CMV-positive, and had no GVHD. Some T cells may have come from the graft donor. This specimen was PBMCs, taken after allogeneic stem cell transplant with posttransplant cyclophosphamide. In DNA, the CDR3 is TGTGCCACCAGCAGAAACAGGGGTGGGGAGACCCAGTACTTC. It is translated as CATSRNRGGETQYF. Filled out from reference TRBV15 and TRBJ2-5, the complete variable domain reads DAMVIQNPRYQVTQFGKPVTLSCSQTLNHNVMYWYQQKSSQAPKLLFHYYDKDFNNEADTPDNFQSRRPNTSFCFLDIRSPGLGDTAMYLCATSRNRGGETQYFGPGTRLLVL.